This T cell receptor beta chain came from a study of shared clonotypes between healthy human individuals. Study findings and constraints: Genetic and exposure-history diversity was limited by the few donors. Naive subsets, compared against memory subsets, generally had larger estimated richness values.

With regard to this clone: As yet, its antigen is unknown.

Several immunoSEQ plates received, in even portions, the genomic DNA of each subset. Authors' methods: Filtering was not the same, since immunoSEQ gave junction-only sequences without quality scores. Libraries were prepared by immunoSEQ multiplex PCR; TCRdb keeps only in-frame clonotypes and omits some of them. V and J calls and clone size are as listed in that table; D and trimming were resolved from the DNA. The sample consists of some 2 million clones, about 95% of them appearing once. The naive CD8 subset, CD45RO-negative cells positively selected for CCR7, excluded terminally differentiated effector memory CD45RA+ cells. Input material: naive CD8+ T cells sorted from blood. This clonotype originated in a man between 18 and 29 years old in good health.

The CDR3 nucleotides are TGTGCCACCACGCGACAGCCCACAGATACGCAGTATTTT. Protein sequence: CATTRQPTDTQYF. The V call is TRBV15, the J call TRBJ2-3; D possibly corresponds to TRBD1 (5 bases). This CDR3 spans 13 amino acids. With 7 bases removed from V and 2 bases from J, the gap between germline ends came to 10 bases. CDR1 is LNHNV, CDR2 YYDKDF, per germline (reference sequence).